This TCR beta chain was captured in a study of radiotherapy plus CTLA-4 blockade in lung cancer. Study as a whole: Disease control was achieved by over 25% of patients, and objective responses by more than 15%. Study-wide points: Early blood T cell clone dynamics reportedly forecast response best, with interferon-beta.

Method: immunoSEQ multiplex PCR; TCRdb's copy keeps in-frame clones and lacks some. The sample has 24,000 or so clones, roughly 70% seen once; the top ten hold more than 3%. The CDR3 covers 16 residues. Looked up from germline, CDR1 is MNHNS and CDR2 is SASEGT. The V end lost 3 bases, the J end lost 6 bases, and 17 bases lay between the germline ends. Focal radiation plus CTLA-4 blockade with ipilimumab was administered to patients who had chemo-refractory metastatic non-small-cell lung cancer. Comments on this clone: Antigen specificity is unknown.

The V call is TRBV6-1, the J call TRBJ2-2; possibly TRBD1 for D (5 bases). This material consisted of peripheral blood, taken from a patient treated with radiotherapy plus ipilimumab. The TCR was taken from a human donor with non-small cell lung cancer whose response to radiotherapy plus ipilimumab could not be evaluated. The CDR3 bases are TGTGCCAGCAGTGATCTTTCTGCAGGGTATTCCGGGGAGCTGTTTTTT. Protein: CASSDLSAGYSGELFF.